This record looks at one TCR beta chain sequence and its context. Its matching antigen is unknown. This entry is derived from a study of shared clonotypes between healthy human individuals. Study at large: Per donor, CD8 memory used one plate, CD8 naive used two, CD4 memory used three and CD4 naive used three.

The study's findings and limits: The study generally estimated greater richness for naive than memory subsets. Despite large depth, sorted-subset datasets appeared incompletely sequenced.

CD8 cells classed as naive were CD45RO-negative and positively selected for CCR7, excluding terminally differentiated effector memory CD45RA+ cells. Donors, healthy HIV-negative adults, lacked recent acute infections or vaccinations. Sequencing was performed with immunoSEQ multiplex PCR; in TCRdb, only in-frame clones are kept and a portion is missing. The sample lists about 580,000 clones; 95% to 98% were seen once. Trimming cost V 0 bases and J 4 bases, with 12 bases left between them. CDR3 length: 15 residues. CDR1 and CDR2 from the germline V gene are SEHNR and FQNEAQ (reference sequence). This TCR came from a man aged 25-45 years in good health. The specimen was naive CD8+ T cells sorted from blood. The chain carries TRBV7-9 and TRBJ1-2; D remains unclear. This CDR3 reads CASSLARVVVYGYTF. The CDR3 nucleotides read TGTGCCAGCAGCTTAGCTCGGGTGGTCGTCTATGGCTACACCTTC.